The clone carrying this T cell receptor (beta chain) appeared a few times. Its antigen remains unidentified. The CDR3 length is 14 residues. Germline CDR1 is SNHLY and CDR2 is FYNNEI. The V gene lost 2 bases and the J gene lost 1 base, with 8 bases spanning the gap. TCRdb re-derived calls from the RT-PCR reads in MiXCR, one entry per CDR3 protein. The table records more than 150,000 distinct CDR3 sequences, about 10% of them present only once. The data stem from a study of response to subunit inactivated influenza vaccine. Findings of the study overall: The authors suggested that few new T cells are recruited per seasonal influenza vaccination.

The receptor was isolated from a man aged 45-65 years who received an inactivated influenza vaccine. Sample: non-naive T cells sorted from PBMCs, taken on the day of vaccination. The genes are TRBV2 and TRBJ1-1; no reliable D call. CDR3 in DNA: TGTGCCAGCAGTGAATCCGGGCCGAACACTGAAGCTTTCTTT. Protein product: CASSESGPNTEAFF. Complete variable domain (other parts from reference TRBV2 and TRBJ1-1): EPEVTQTPSHQVTQMGQEVILRCVPISNHLYFYWYRQILGQKVEFLVSFYNNEISEKSEIFDDQFSVERPDGSNFTLKIRSTKLEDSAMYFCASSESGPNTEAFFGQGTRLTVV.